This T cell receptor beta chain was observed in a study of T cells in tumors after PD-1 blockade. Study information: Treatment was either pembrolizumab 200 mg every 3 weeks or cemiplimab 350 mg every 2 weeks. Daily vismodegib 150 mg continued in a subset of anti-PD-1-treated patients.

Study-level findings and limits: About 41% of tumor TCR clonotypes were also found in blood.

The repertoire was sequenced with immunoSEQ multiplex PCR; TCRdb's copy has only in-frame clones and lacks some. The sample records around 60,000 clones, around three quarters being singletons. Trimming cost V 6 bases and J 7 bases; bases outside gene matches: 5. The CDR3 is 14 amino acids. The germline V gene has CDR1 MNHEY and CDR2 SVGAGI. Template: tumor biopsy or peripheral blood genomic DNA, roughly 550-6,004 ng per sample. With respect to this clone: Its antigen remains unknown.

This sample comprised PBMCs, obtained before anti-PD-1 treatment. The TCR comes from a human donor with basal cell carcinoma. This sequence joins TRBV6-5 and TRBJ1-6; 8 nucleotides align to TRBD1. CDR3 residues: CASRMTGANSPLHF. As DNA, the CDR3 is TGTGCCAGCAGGATGACAGGGGCGAATTCACCCCTCCACTTT.